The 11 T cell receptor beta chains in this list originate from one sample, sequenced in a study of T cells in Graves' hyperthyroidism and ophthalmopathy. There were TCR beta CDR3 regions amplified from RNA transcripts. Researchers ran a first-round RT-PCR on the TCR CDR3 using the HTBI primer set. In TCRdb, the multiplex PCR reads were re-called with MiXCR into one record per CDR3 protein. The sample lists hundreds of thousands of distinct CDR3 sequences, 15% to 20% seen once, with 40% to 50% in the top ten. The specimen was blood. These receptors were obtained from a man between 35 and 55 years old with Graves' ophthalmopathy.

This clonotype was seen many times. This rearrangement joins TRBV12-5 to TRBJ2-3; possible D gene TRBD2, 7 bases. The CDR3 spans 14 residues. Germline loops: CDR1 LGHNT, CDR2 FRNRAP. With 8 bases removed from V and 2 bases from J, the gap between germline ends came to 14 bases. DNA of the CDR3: TGTGCTAGTTCGGGGGGACACCACACAGATACGCAGTATTTT. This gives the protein CASSGGHHTDTQYF.

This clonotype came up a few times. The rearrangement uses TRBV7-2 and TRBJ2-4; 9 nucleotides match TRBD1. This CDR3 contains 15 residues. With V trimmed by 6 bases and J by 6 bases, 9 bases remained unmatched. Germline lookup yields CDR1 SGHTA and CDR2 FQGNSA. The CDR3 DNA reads TGTGCCAGCAGGAAAGGGGGACAGGGTAGAAACATTCAGTACTTC. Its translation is CASRKGGQGRNIQYF.

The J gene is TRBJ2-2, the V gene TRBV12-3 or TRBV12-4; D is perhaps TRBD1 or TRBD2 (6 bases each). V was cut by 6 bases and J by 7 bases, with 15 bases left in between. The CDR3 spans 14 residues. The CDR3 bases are TGTGCCAGCAGCATCCGGGGGCTGGGCGGGGAGCTGTTTTTT. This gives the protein CASSIRGLGGELFF.

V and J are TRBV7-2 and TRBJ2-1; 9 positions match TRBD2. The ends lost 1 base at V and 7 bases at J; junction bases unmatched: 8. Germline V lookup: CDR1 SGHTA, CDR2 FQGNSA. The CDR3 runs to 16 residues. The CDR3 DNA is TGTGCCAGCAGCTTAGTGGCGGGAGGGCCTGAAAATGAGCAGTTCTTC. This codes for CASSLVAGGPENEQFF.

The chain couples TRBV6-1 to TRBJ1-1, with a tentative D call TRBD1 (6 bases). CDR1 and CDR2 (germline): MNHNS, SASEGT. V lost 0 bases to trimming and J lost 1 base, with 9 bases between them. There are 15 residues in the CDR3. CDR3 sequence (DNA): TGTGCCAGCAGTGAAGCGGGGGCAGGGAACACTGAAGCTTTCTTT. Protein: CASSEAGAGNTEAFF.

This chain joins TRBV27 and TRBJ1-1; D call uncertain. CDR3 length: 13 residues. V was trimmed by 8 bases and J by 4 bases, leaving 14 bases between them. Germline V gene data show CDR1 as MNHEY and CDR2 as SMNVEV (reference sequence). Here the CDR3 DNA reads TGTGCCAGCCGCACCTGGGCAGTCACTGAAGCTTTCTTT. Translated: CASRTWAVTEAFF.

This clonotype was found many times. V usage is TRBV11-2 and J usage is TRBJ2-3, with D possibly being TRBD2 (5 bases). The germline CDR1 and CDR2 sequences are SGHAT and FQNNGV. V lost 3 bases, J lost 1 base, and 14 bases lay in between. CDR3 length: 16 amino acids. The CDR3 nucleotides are TGTGCCAGCAGCTTTATACGGGGTGGCGGCACAGATACGCAGTATTTT. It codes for CASSFIRGGGTDTQYF.

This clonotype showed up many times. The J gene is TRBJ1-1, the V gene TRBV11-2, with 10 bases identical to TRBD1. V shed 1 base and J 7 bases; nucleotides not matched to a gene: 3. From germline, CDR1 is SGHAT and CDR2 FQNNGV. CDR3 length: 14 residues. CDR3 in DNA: TGTGCCAGCAGCTTAGTTCGGGACAGGGGTGAAGCTTTCTTT. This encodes CASSLVRDRGEAFF.

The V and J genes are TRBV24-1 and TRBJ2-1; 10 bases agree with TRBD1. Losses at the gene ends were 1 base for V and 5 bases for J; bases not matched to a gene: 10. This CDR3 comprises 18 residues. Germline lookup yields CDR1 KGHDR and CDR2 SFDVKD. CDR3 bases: TGTGCCACCAGTGATTTTGGACAGGGGGTCTTCGGAGACAATGAGCAGTTCTTC. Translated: CATSDFGQGVFGDNEQFF.

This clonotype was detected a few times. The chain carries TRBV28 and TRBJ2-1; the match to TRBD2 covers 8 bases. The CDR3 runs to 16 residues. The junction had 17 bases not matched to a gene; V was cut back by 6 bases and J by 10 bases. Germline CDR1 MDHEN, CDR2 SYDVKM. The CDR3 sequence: CASRPTSGGSVGEQFF. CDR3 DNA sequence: TGTGCCAGCAGGCCAACTAGCGGCGGCTCAGTCGGGGAGCAGTTCTTC.

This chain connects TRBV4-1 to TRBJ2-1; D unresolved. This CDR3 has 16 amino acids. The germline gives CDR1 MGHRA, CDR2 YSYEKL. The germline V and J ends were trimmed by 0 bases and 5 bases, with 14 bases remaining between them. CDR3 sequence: CASSQERISINNEQFF. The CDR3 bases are TGCGCCAGCAGCCAAGAACGAATCAGTATTAACAATGAGCAGTTCTTC.